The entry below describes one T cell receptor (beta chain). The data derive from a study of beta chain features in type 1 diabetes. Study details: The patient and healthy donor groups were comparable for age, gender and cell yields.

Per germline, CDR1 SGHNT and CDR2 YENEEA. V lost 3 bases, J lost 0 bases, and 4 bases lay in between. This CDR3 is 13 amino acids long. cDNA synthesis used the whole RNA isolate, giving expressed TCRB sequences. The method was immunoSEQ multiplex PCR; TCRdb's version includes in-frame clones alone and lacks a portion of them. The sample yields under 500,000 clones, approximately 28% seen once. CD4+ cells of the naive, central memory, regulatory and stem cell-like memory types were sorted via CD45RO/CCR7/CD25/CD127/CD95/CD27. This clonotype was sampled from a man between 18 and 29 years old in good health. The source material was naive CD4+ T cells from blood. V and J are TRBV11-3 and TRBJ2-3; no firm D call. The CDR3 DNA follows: TGTGCCAGCAGCTTTGTAAGCACAGATACGCAGTATTTT. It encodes CASSFVSTDTQYF.